This T cell receptor (beta chain) was found in a study of blood T cell repertoires in COVID-19. At the level of the study: From the United States, Italy and Spain came samples of acute and convalescent COVID-19. PBMCs, B-cell-depleted T cells, or T cells were the source of the cDNA or gDNA that made up the material.

This CDR3 contains 14 residues. The V end was cut by 8 bases, the J end by 2 bases, with 15 bases between. The germline V gene encodes CDR1 SGHAT and CDR2 FQNNGV. Per the authors' pipeline: From reference gene primer amplification, estimates of nucleated cell counts were derived. Sequencing used immunoSEQ multiplex PCR; TCRdb keeps in-frame clones, though not all of them. The V and J calls and clone size were taken over from that table, and D and trimming were inferred from the DNA. The sample lists under 300,000 clones, 86% occurring once. This clone was counted a single time. The receptor's source is a man in his thirties or forties who had recovered from COVID-19. Sequenced sample: peripheral blood. The chain combines TRBV11-2 with TRBJ2-5, with D possibly TRBD2 on 5 matching bases. In DNA, the CDR3 is TGTGCCAGCCAACTCGCGGGTGTACAAGAGACCCAGTACTTC. Protein product: CASQLAGVQETQYF.